One TCR beta chain is described in this entry. What it binds is not known. Regarding time point: blood 4 weeks post-SBRT, at nephrectomy. The sample's treatment: 15 Gy SBRT to primary tumor, nephrectomy 4 weeks later. Serial blood draws occurred at baseline and 2 and 4 weeks post-SBRT. The data belong to a study of radiation and T cells in renal cell carcinoma. Overall study results and limits: Top tumor clonotypes rose in blood 2 weeks post-radiation, then contracted.

The CDR3 consists of 14 residues. Per the germline V gene, CDR1 is SGDLS and CDR2 is YYNGEE. V gave up 0 bases and J gave up 1 base, with 7 bases separating them. Some clones are missing from TCRdb's copy, which holds only in-frame ones; the method was immunoSEQ multiplex PCR. The profile shows fewer than 200,000 clones, less than 90% of them singletons. V usage is TRBV9 and J usage is TRBJ1-1; D not certain. This receptor was identified in a woman aged 50 to 65 with renal cell carcinoma. The source was blood, collected from a patient whose treatment included radiotherapy and nephrectomy. CDR3 loop: CASSVAYRNTEAFF. Here the CDR3 DNA reads TGTGCCAGCAGCGTAGCTTACAGGAACACTGAAGCTTTCTTT.